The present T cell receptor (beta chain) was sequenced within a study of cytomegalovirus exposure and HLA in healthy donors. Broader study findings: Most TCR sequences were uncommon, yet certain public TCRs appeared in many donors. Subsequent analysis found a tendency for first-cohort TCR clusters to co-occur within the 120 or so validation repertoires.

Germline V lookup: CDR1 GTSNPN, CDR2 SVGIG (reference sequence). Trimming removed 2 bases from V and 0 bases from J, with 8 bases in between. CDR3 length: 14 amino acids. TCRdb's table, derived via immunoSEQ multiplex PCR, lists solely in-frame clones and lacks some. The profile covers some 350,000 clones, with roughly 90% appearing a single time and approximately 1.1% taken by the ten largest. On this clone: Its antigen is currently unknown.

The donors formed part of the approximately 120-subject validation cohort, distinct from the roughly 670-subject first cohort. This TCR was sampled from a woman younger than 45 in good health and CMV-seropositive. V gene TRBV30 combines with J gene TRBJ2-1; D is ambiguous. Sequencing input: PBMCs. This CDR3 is CAWSPPSSYNEQFF. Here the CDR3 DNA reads TGTGCCTGGAGTCCACCTAGCTCCTACAATGAGCAGTTCTTC.